This TCR beta chain was recorded in a study of blood T cells in healthy people across ages. At least ten counts were recorded for this clonotype. A second about 6 to 11 cycle PCR used barcoded and J-beta primers. TCRdb re-analysed the 5' RACE reads in MiXCR, keeping a single row per CDR3 protein. Of about 640,000 distinct CDR3 sequences listed, roughly 43% were seen once; the top ten hold around 30%. There are 17 residues in the CDR3. V was trimmed by 7 bases and J by 2 bases, leaving 18 bases between them. Germline V lookup: CDR1 SGHTA, CDR2 FQGNSA. The chain has TRBV7-2 and TRBJ1-6; D gene unclear. This clonotype was obtained from an elderly man in good health. Material: blood. As DNA, the CDR3 is TGTGCCAGCATCCAGGCGGTACGGTCCACCTATAATTCACCCCTCCACTTT. As protein: CASIQAVRSTYNSPLHF.